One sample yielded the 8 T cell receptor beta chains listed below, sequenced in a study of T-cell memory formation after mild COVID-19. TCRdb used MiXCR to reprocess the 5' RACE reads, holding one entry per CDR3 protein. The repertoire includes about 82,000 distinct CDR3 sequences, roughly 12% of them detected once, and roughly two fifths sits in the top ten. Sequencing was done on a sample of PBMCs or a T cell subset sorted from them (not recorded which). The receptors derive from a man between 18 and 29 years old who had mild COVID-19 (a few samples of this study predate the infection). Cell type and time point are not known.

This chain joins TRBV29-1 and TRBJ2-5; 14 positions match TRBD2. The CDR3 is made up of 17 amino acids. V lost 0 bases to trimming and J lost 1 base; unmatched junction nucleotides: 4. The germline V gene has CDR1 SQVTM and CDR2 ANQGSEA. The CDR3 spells CSVEDPGTSGGQETQYF. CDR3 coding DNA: TGCAGCGTTGAAGATCCGGGGACTAGCGGGGGCCAAGAGACCCAGTACTTC.

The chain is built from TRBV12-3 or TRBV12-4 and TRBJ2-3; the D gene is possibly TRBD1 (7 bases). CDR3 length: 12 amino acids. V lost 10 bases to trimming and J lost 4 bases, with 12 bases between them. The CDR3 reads CATRRGADTQYF. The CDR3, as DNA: TGTGCCACCCGCAGGGGGGCAGATACGCAGTATTTT.

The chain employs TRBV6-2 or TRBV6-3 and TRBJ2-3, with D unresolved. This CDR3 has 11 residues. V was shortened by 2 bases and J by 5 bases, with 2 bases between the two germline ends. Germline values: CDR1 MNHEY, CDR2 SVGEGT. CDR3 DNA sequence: TGTGCCAGCAGTTACCAAGATACGCAGTATTTT. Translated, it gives CASSYQDTQYF.

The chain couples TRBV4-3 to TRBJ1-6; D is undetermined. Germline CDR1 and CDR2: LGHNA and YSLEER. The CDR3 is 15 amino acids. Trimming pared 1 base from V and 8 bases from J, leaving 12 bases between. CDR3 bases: TGCGCCAGCAGCCAAGCTAGGAGGGCCCATTCACCCCTCCACTTT. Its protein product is CASSQARRAHSPLHF.

CDR3 nucleotide sequence: TGCGCCAGCAGCTTGGACAGGGGGCTGGCTAATGAAAAACTGTTTTTT. Translation: CASSLDRGLANEKLFF. The chain uses TRBV5-1 and TRBJ1-4, with TRBD1 matching over 9 bases. The CDR3 runs to 16 residues. Losses at the gene ends were 0 bases for V and 3 bases for J; bases not matched to a gene: 3. The germline V gene has CDR1 SGHRS and CDR2 YFSETQ.

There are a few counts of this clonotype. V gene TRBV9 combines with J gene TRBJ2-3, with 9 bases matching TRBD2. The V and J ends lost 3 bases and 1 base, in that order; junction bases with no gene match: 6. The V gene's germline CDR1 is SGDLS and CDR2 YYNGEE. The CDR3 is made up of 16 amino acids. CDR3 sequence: CASSAYSSGGTDTQYF. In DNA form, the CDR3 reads TGTGCCAGCAGCGCCTATTCTAGCGGGGGCACAGATACGCAGTATTTT.

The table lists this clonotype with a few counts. The CDR3 loop is CASSFLSSTEAFF. CDR3 nucleotides: TGTGCCAGCAGCTTCCTAAGTTCCACTGAAGCTTTCTTT. V usage is TRBV11-2 and J usage is TRBJ1-1; no firm D call. This CDR3 is 13 amino acids long. V was trimmed by 3 bases and J by 4 bases, leaving 9 bases between them. Germline V lookup: CDR1 SGHAT, CDR2 FQNNGV.

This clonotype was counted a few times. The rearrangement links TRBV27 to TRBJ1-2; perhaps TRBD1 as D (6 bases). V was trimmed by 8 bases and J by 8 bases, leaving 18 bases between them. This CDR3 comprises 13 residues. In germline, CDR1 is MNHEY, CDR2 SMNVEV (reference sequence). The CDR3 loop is CASRRGALPGYTF. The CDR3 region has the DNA TGTGCCAGCCGACGGGGGGCCCTCCCGGGCTACACCTTC.